This T cell receptor (beta chain) was sequenced in a study of blood T cell repertoires in COVID-19. The assay was immunoSEQ multiplex PCR, and TCRdb's table has in-frame clones only and misses some. The data hold a few hundred thousand clones, with around 92% observed a single time. CDR3 size: 15 residues. Germline CDR1 reads SGDLS; CDR2 reads YYNGEE. J lost 8 bases, V lost 3 bases, and 8 bases had no gene match. This clonotype was sampled from a middle-aged man with acute or convalescent COVID-19. The chain has TRBV9 and TRBJ1-4; 9 bases fit TRBD1. Sequenced input: peripheral blood. The CDR3 loop reads CASSARTGEGEKLFF. In nucleotides, the CDR3 is TGTGCCAGCAGCGCCAGGACAGGGGAAGGAGAAAAACTGTTTTTT.